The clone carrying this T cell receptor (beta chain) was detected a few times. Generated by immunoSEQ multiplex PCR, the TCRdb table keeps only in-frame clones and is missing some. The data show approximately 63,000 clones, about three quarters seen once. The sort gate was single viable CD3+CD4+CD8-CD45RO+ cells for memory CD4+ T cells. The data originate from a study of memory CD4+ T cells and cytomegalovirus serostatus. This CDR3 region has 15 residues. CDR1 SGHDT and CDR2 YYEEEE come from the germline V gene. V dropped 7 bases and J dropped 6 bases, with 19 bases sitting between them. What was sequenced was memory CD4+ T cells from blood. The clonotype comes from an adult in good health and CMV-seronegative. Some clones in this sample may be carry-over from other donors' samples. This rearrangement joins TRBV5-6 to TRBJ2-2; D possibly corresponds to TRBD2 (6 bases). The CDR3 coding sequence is TGTGCCAGCCTCACGACGGGGGTCGGCCCCGGGGAGCTGTTTTTT. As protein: CASLTTGVGPGELFF.